This T cell receptor beta chain was recorded in a study of blood T cell repertoires in COVID-19 (TCRdb year 2020). As for the study more broadly: Samples from collaborators originated in the United States, Italy and Spain and spanned both the acute and convalescent phases of COVID-19. The samples were drawn from the first 160 participants of the ongoing ImmuneRACE study and from under 1,500 subjects provided by 6 global collaborators. Sample metadata almost always included a de-identified subject ID, COVID-19 status, age in years and sex. The dataset comprised deeply sampled blood TCRbeta repertoires from subjects exposed to, actively infected with, or recovered from COVID-19. Where available, HLA class I and class II types were taken from metadata supplied by the sample provider and were not determined by assay-based typing. The material from the prospective study consisted of cDNA or gDNA derived from T cells, B-cell-depleted T cells, or PBMCs. The repertoires were released in a freely available public database meant as a resource for research on the immune response to SARS-CoV-2. General study outcomes and caveats: The amount of clinical and demographic metadata varied by source and participant and was provided uncurated.

Trimming removed 2 bases from V and 3 bases from J; the gene matches leave 12 bases unexplained. Reading the germline V gene (reference sequence) gives CDR1 MNHEY and CDR2 SMNVEV. Taken from cysteine to phenylalanine, the CDR3 has 18 residues. Of the read, only the CDR3 DNA is kept; its 54 bases are in frame from base 1. TCRbeta CDR3 regions were amplified from genomic DNA using the immunoSEQ Assay, a bias-controlled multiplex PCR. The original methods were these. Nucleated cell counts per sample were estimated from amplification of reference gene primers within the assay. To quantify the absolute abundance of each unique TCRbeta CDR3 rearrangement, sequence reads were collapsed and filtered. For each sample, productive Simpson clonality was calculated by taking the square root of Simpson's diversity index across productive rearrangements. In its TCRdb copy, this immuneACCESS table keeps in-frame sequences only and misses some clones. Where compared with another copy, unresolved V genes explain less than half of these, and the others have no known cause. D and trimming come from the DNA, and the V and J calls and clone size come from that table. The sample table holds about 310,000 clones, of which about nine tenths were seen once. Of the sample, roughly 2% falls within the top ten clones.

For this clone: The antigen it binds to is not known. There are no base qualities to consult, and no much larger clone falls within one base.

The collaborating institutions used their own protocols to collect whole blood in K2EDTA tubes. For TCRbeta analysis, collaborator samples were shipped as frozen whole blood, as isolated PBMCs, or as DNA extracted from either sample type. The chain is made from TRBV27 and TRBJ2-2; 7 nucleotides in the junction match TRBD1. The sequence was obtained from a man aged 18 to 29 with active or convalescent COVID-19. The specimen sequenced was peripheral blood. Here is the DNA: TGTGCCAGCAGTTTAAAATCGATAGGGGGCGCTCACACCGGGGAGCTGTTTTTT. Translated, it gives CASSLKSIGGAHTGELFF.